The rows below give T cell receptor beta chains drawn from one sample of a study of blood T cell repertoires in COVID-19. The data were produced by immunoSEQ multiplex PCR, yet TCRdb's version contains in-frame clones alone and is incomplete. The sample holds some 38,000 clones; around 93% are singletons and the top ten take about a sixth. Sequencing was performed on peripheral blood. The receptors were gathered from a woman aged 25-40 years in a cohort sampled during active COVID-19. Both conserved end residues are part of each CDR3. Fields, in order: D gene, V gene, clone size, J gene, CDR3 DNA, CDR3 protein. The D gene is left open where the match is weak. Size values are once, few and many counts, or a class for expanded clones, and some rows have none.

D: NA
V: TRBV6-6
size: NA
J: TRBJ2-1
DNA: TGTGCCAGCAGTTACGGGCTGAATGAGCAGTTCTTC
CDR3: CASSYGLNEQFF

D: NA
V: TRBV7-9
size: NA
J: TRBJ1-3
DNA: TGTGCCAGCAGCCTGGGGCGTGGGGCTGGAAACACCATATATTTT
CDR3: CASSLGRGAGNTIYF

D: NA
V: TRBV29-1
size: NA
J: TRBJ2-3
DNA: TGCAGTCCCTGGGCCATGAGCACAGATACGCAGTATTTT
CDR3: CSPWAMSTDTQYF

D: TRBD1
V: TRBV27
size: NA
J: TRBJ2-2
DNA: TGTGCCAGCAGTTTAGAGACAGGGGGCGCGTTCGGGGAGCTGTTTTTT
CDR3: CASSLETGGAFGELFF

D: NA
V: TRBV6-5
size: NA
J: TRBJ2-7
DNA: TGTGCCAGCACCCCAACACAGGGCGACTACGAGCAGTACTTC
CDR3: CASTPTQGDYEQYF

D: TRBD2
V: TRBV6-2/TRBV6-3
size: NA
J: TRBJ2-7
DNA: TGTGCCAGCAGTTACGATAGGACTAGCGGTCCCTACGAGCAGTACTTC
CDR3: CASSYDRTSGPYEQYF

D: NA
V: TRBV3-1/TRBV3-2
size: NA
J: TRBJ1-4
DNA: TGTGCCAGCAGCCTGGGGGGTTCTAATGAAAAACTGTTTTTT
CDR3: CASSLGGSNEKLFF

D: TRBD1
V: TRBV24-1
size: NA
J: TRBJ2-5
DNA: TGTGCCACCAGTGAACCTCGGACAGGGGGGTCAGAGACCCAGTACTTC
CDR3: CATSEPRTGGSETQYF

D: NA
V: TRBV3-1/TRBV3-2
size: NA
J: TRBJ2-1
DNA: TGTGCCAGCAGCCACGGTCCTACAGATTACAATGAGCAGTTCTTC
CDR3: CASSHGPTDYNEQFF

D: TRBD2
V: TRBV11-3
size: NA
J: TRBJ2-5
DNA: TGTGCCAGCAGCCCAGCGGGGGAAAACCAAGAGACCCAGTACTTC
CDR3: CASSPAGENQETQYF

D: NA
V: TRBV4-1
size: NA
J: TRBJ1-4
DNA: TGCGCCAGCAGCCAAGTAGGGCAGGGATCGAATGAAAAACTGTTTTTT
CDR3: CASSQVGQGSNEKLFF

D: TRBD2
V: TRBV6-5
size: NA
J: TRBJ2-3
DNA: TGTGCCACCTCCAGCGGGATAGAAGCAGATACGCAGTATTTT
CDR3: CATSSGIEADTQYF

D: TRBD2
V: TRBV6-1
size: NA
J: TRBJ2-5
DNA: TGTGCCAGCAGTGTTCGGACTAGCGGGGTTCAAGAGACCCAGTACTTC
CDR3: CASSVRTSGVQETQYF

D: TRBD2
V: TRBV28
size: once
J: TRBJ2-7
DNA: TGTGCCAGCAGTACAATCATGGGACTAGCGGTAACCTACGAGCAGTACTTC
CDR3: CASSTIMGLAVTYEQYF

D: NA
V: TRBV28
size: NA
J: TRBJ1-1
DNA: TGTGCCAGCAGTTTATCTCAGGGAAGGGCTGAAGCTTTCTTT
CDR3: CASSLSQGRAEAFF

D: NA
V: TRBV2
size: NA
J: TRBJ1-1
DNA: TGTGCCAGCAGAGACAGCCAGAACACTGAAGCTTTCTTT
CDR3: CASRDSQNTEAFF

D: TRBD2
V: TRBV4-1
size: NA
J: TRBJ2-1
DNA: TGCGCCAGCAGCCAAGATAACCTAGCGGGACTAAATGAGCAGTTCTTC
CDR3: CASSQDNLAGLNEQFF

D: NA
V: TRBV4-1
size: few
J: TRBJ1-5
DNA: TGCGCCAGCAGCCCGAAGGGGATGGATCAGCCCCAGCATTTT
CDR3: CASSPKGMDQPQHF

D: NA
V: TRBV11-2
size: NA
J: TRBJ2-1
DNA: TGTGCCAGCAGCTTAGGGGGCAAATCCTACAATGAGCAGTTCTTC
CDR3: CASSLGGKSYNEQFF

D: TRBD2
V: TRBV30
size: NA
J: TRBJ2-5
DNA: TGTGCCTCACGACTAGCGGGAGGGGGGGAGACCCAGTACTTC
CDR3: CASRLAGGGETQYF

D: TRBD1
V: TRBV6-5
size: few
J: TRBJ1-6
DNA: TGTGCCAGCAGTTACCACCGACAGGGGCCAAACTCACCCCTCCACTTT
CDR3: CASSYHRQGPNSPLHF

D: NA
V: TRBV19
size: NA
J: TRBJ1-5
DNA: TGTGCCAGTAGTATACGGCAGGGAGGGAACAATCAGCCCCAGCATTTT
CDR3: CASSIRQGGNNQPQHF

D: TRBD2
V: TRBV29-1
size: NA
J: TRBJ2-1
DNA: TGCAGCGTGAAGCTAGCGGGAGGAGGGGTCAATGAGCAGTTCTTC
CDR3: CSVKLAGGGVNEQFF

D: NA
V: TRBV24-1
size: NA
J: TRBJ2-1
DNA: TGTGCCACCAGTCCTCCCCGGGGAGCGGAGCAGTTCTTC
CDR3: CATSPPRGAEQFF

D: NA
V: TRBV28
size: few
J: TRBJ1-6
DNA: TGTGCCAGCGGGAGGGGCGTCCCTTCACCCCTCCACTTT
CDR3: CASGRGVPSPLHF

D: TRBD2
V: TRBV18
size: NA
J: TRBJ2-1
DNA: TGTGCCAGCTCACCGCTAGCGGGAGGGCCGGAGGAGCAGTTCTTC
CDR3: CASSPLAGGPEEQFF

D: NA
V: TRBV2
size: NA
J: TRBJ1-4
DNA: TGTGCCAGCAGTGAACGGACTAGGGGTGATGAAAAACTGTTTTTT
CDR3: CASSERTRGDEKLFF

D: TRBD1
V: TRBV10-3
size: NA
J: TRBJ1-1
DNA: TGTGCCATCAGTGAGTTGGGGACAGGGGTGATTGAAGCTTTCTTT
CDR3: CAISELGTGVIEAFF

D: TRBD2
V: TRBV11-3
size: NA
J: TRBJ2-3
DNA: TGTGCCAGCAGCGCCGGACTAGCGGGAGGAACAGATACGCAGTATTTT
CDR3: CASSAGLAGGTDTQYF

D: TRBD1
V: TRBV18
size: NA
J: TRBJ2-7
DNA: TGTGCCAGCTCACCAGTGACAGGGGGTCATAGTAGCAAACCCTACGAGCAGTACTTC
CDR3: CASSPVTGGHSSKPYEQYF

D: TRBD2
V: TRBV7-2
size: once
J: TRBJ2-3
DNA: TGTGCCAGCAGCTTAGCCCCAAGGACTAGCGGTAGCACAGATACGCAGTATTTT
CDR3: CASSLAPRTSGSTDTQYF

D: NA
V: TRBV7-2
size: NA
J: TRBJ2-5
DNA: TGTGCCAGCAGCCCGCAGATGGCCCAGTACTTC
CDR3: CASSPQMAQYF

D: TRBD1
V: TRBV6-6
size: NA
J: TRBJ2-1
DNA: TGTGCCAGCAGGAGAGACCAGGGGGCAATCTACAATGAGCAGTTCTTC
CDR3: CASRRDQGAIYNEQFF

D: NA
V: TRBV24-1
size: NA
J: TRBJ2-3
DNA: TGTGCCACCAGTGATTATCCGGTCCGGGAGCAGACAGATACGCAGTATTTT
CDR3: CATSDYPVREQTDTQYF

D: TRBD1
V: TRBV19
size: NA
J: TRBJ1-6
DNA: TGTGCCAGTAGTATCGGGACAGGGCATAATTCACCCCTCCACTTT
CDR3: CASSIGTGHNSPLHF

D: NA
V: TRBV28
size: NA
J: TRBJ1-1
DNA: TGTGCCAGCAGTTCCGGAGGGCGGGCTTTCTTT
CDR3: CASSSGGRAFF

D: NA
V: TRBV6-5
size: NA
J: TRBJ1-5
DNA: TGTGCCTCAAAGGGGGGGGCAAGCAATCAGCCCCAGCATTTT
CDR3: CASKGGASNQPQHF

D: NA
V: TRBV24-1
size: once
J: TRBJ2-1
DNA: TGTGCCACCAGTGATTCAGGGAACCACAATGAGCAGTTCTTC
CDR3: CATSDSGNHNEQFF

D: TRBD2
V: TRBV5-1
size: NA
J: TRBJ2-5
DNA: TGCGCCAGCAGCGGGACTAGCGACCCACAAGAGACCCAGTACTTC
CDR3: CASSGTSDPQETQYF

D: TRBD1
V: TRBV5-8
size: NA
J: TRBJ2-2
DNA: TGTGCCAGCACGCCGGGACAGCAACACACCGGGGAGCTGTTTTTT
CDR3: CASTPGQQHTGELFF

D: NA
V: TRBV19
size: NA
J: TRBJ2-5
DNA: TGTGCCAGTAGTAGAACCCCGGGGTCCCAGTACTTC
CDR3: CASSRTPGSQYF

D: TRBD1
V: TRBV27
size: once
J: TRBJ2-3
DNA: TGTGCCAGCAGTTCACTCCCGGGACAGGGGACTGGGATGAGGCAGTATTTT
CDR3: CASSSLPGQGTGMRQYF

D: NA
V: TRBV18
size: NA
J: TRBJ1-1
DNA: TGTGCCAGCTCACCAGGACAAAACACTGAAGCTTTCTTT
CDR3: CASSPGQNTEAFF

D: NA
V: TRBV6-5
size: NA
J: TRBJ1-4
DNA: TGTGCCAGCACGGACCCCCGGAGGGAAAAACTGTTTTTT
CDR3: CASTDPRREKLFF

D: NA
V: TRBV5-1
size: few
J: TRBJ2-7
DNA: TGCGCCAGCAGTCCGGAAGGGACATTCATTGGAGGCGAGCAGTACTTC
CDR3: CASSPEGTFIGGEQYF

D: NA
V: TRBV7-3
size: NA
J: TRBJ2-6
DNA: TGTGCCAGCAGCCCTAGCTCTGGGGCCAACGTCCTGACTTTC
CDR3: CASSPSSGANVLTF

D: NA
V: TRBV5-1
size: NA
J: TRBJ1-2
DNA: TGCGCCAGCAGCTTGGACAGGAGCAACTATGGCTACACCTTC
CDR3: CASSLDRSNYGYTF

D: TRBD1
V: TRBV6-1
size: NA
J: TRBJ2-1
DNA: TGTGCCAGCAGTGAATGGAGGACAGGGCCGAATGGTGAGCAGTTCTTC
CDR3: CASSEWRTGPNGEQFF

D: TRBD1
V: TRBV28
size: NA
J: TRBJ1-1
DNA: TGTGCCAGCAGTTCCCCAGGGGGCAACACTGAAGCTTTCTTT
CDR3: CASSSPGGNTEAFF

D: NA
V: TRBV7-6
size: NA
J: TRBJ1-1
DNA: TGTGCCAGCAGTTCGGGGAGGACTGAAGCTTTCTTT
CDR3: CASSSGRTEAFF